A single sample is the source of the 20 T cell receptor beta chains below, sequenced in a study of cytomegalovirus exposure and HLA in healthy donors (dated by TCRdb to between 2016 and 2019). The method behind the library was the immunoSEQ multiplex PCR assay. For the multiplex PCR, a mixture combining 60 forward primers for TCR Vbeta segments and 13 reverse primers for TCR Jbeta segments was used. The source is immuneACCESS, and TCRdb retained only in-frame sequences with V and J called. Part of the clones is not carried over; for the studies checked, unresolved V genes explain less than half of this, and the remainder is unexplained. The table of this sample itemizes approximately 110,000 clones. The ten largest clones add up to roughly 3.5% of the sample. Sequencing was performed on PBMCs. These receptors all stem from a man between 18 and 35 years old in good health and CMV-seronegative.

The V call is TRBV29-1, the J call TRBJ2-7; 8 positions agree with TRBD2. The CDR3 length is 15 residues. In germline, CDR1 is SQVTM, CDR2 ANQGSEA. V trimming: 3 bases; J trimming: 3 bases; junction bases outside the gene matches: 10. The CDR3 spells CSVDARRGGYYEQYF. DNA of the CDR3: TGCAGCGTTGACGCCAGACGGGGGGGATACTACGAGCAGTACTTC.

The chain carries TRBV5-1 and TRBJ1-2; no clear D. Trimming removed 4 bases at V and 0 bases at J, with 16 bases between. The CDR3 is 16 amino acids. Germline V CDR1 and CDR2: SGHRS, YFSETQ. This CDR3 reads CASSPDWQSSNYGYTF. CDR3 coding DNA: TGCGCCAGCAGCCCTGACTGGCAGAGCTCTAACTATGGCTACACCTTC.

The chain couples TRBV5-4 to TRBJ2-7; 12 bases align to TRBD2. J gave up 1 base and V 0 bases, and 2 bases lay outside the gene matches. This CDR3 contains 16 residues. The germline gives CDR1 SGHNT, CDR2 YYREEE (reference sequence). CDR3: CASSLAGLAGSYEQYF. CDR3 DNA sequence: TGTGCCAGCAGCTTGGCAGGACTAGCGGGGTCCTACGAGCAGTACTTC.

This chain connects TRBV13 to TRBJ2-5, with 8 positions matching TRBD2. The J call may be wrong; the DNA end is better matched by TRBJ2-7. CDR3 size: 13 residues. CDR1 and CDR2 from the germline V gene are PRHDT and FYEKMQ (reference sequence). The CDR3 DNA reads TGTGCCAGCAGTAGCGGGGAAGGGTACGAGCAGTACTTC. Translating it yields CASSSGEGYEQYF.

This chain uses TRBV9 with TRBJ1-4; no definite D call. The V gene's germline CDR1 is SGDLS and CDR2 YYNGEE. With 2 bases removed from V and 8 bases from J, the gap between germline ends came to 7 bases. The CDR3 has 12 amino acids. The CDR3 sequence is CASSVMGEKLFF. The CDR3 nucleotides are TGTGCCAGCAGCGTCATGGGCGAAAAACTGTTTTTT.

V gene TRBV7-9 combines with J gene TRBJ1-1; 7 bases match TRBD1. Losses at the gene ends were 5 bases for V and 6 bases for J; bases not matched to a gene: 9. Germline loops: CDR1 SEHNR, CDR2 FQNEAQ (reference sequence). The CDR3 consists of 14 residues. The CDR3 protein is CASSHPGQVSEAFF. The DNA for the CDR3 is TGTGCCAGCAGCCACCCTGGACAGGTGTCTGAAGCTTTCTTT.

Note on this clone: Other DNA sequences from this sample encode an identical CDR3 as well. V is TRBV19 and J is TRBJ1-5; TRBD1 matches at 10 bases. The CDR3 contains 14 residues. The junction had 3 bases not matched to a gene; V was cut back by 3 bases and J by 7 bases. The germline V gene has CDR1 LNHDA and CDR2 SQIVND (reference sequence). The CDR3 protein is CASSIRDRGQPQHF. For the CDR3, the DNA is TGTGCCAGTAGTATCCGGGACAGGGGACAGCCCCAGCATTTT.

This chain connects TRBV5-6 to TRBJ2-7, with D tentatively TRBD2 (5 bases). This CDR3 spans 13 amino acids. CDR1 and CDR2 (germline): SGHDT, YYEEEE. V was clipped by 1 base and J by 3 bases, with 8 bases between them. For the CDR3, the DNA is TGTGCCAGCAGCTTGAACGGACTCTACGAGCAGTACTTC. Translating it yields CASSLNGLYEQYF.

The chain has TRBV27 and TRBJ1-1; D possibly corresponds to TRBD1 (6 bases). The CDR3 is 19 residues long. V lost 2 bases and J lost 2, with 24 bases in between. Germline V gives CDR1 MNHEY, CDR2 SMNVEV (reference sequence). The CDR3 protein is CASSLRGSGTIKKNTEAFF. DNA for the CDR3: TGTGCCAGCAGTTTAAGGGGTTCAGGGACAATAAAGAAAAACACTGAAGCTTTCTTT.

The DNA of the CDR3 is TGTGCCAGCAGTTACCCACCTCACCAGGTCAATGAGCAGTTCTTC. This codes for CASSYPPHQVNEQFF. The genes are TRBV6-6 and TRBJ2-1; D remains ambiguous. V dropped 2 bases and J dropped 6 bases, with 14 bases sitting between them. Germline-derived CDR1 and CDR2 are MNHNY and SVGAGI (reference sequence). The CDR3 length is 15 residues.

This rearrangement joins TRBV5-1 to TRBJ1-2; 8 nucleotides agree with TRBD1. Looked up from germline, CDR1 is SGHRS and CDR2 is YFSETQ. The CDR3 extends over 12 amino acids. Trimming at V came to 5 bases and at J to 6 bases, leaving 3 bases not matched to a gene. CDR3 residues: CASSSGGNGYTF. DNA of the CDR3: TGCGCCAGCAGTTCAGGGGGCAATGGCTACACCTTC.

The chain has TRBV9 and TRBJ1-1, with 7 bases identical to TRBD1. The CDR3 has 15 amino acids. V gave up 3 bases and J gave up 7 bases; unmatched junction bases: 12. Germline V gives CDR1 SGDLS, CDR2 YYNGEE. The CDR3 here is CASSATWDRQGEAFF. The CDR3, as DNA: TGTGCCAGCAGCGCAACGTGGGACAGACAGGGTGAAGCTTTCTTT.

The CDR3 reads CASSLGRTSIDEQYF. CDR3 DNA: TGTGCCAGCAGCCTAGGGAGGACTAGCATAGACGAGCAGTACTTC. The chain has TRBV7-8 and TRBJ2-7; 8 bases line up with TRBD2. The CDR3 length is 15 residues. Per germline, CDR1 SGHVS and CDR2 FQNEAQ. The V gene end was trimmed by 5 bases and the J gene end by 5 bases; junction bases not matched to a gene: 11.

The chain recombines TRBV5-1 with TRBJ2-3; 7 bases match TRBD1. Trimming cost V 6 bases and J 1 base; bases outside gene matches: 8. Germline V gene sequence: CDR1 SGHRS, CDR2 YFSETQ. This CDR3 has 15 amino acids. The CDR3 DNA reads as TGCGCCAGCACGAAGACAGGGAAGGGCACAGATACGCAGTATTTT. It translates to CASTKTGKGTDTQYF.

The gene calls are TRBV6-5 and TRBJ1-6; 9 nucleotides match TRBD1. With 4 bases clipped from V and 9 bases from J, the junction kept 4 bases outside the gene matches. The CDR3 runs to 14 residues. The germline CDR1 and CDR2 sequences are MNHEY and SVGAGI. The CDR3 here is CASSSGTGSSPLHF. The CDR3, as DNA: TGTGCCAGCAGTTCCGGGACAGGGAGTTCACCCCTCCACTTT.

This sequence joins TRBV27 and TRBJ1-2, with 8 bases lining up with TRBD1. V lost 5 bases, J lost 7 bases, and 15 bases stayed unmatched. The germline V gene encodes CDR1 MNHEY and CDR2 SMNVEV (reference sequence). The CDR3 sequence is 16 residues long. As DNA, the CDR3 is TGTGCCAGCAGTCCCGGACAGGGCCCCTTTTATAGTGGCTACACCTTC. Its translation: CASSPGQGPFYSGYTF.

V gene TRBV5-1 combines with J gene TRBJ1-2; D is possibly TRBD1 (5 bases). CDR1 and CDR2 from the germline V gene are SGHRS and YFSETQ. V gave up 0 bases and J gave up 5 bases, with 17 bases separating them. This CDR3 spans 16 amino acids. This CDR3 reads CASSLAPSSGQYGYTF. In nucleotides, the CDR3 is TGCGCCAGCAGCTTGGCCCCGAGCTCAGGGCAGTATGGCTACACCTTC.

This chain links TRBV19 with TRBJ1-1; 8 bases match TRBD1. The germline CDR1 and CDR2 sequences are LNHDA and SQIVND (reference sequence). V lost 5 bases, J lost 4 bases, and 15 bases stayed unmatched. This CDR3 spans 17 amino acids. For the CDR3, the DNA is TGTGCCAGTAGTGGGTGGACAGGGCTGGCTGAGGGCACTGAAGCTTTCTTT. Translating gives CASSGWTGLAEGTEAFF.

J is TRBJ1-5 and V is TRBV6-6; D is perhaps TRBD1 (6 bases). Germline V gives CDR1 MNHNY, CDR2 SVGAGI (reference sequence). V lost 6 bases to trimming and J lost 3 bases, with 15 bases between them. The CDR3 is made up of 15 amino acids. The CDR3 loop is CASSPDSLPNQPQHF. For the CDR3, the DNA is TGTGCCAGCAGCCCGGACAGCTTACCCAATCAGCCCCAGCATTTT.

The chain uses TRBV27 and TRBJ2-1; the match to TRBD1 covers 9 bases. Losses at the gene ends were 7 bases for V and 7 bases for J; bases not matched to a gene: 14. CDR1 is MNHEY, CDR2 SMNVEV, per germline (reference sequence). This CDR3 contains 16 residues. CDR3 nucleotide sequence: TGTGCCAGCAATAGGGGAGGGACAGGGCTTCGGAATGAGCAGTTCTTC. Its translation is CASNRGGTGLRNEQFF.